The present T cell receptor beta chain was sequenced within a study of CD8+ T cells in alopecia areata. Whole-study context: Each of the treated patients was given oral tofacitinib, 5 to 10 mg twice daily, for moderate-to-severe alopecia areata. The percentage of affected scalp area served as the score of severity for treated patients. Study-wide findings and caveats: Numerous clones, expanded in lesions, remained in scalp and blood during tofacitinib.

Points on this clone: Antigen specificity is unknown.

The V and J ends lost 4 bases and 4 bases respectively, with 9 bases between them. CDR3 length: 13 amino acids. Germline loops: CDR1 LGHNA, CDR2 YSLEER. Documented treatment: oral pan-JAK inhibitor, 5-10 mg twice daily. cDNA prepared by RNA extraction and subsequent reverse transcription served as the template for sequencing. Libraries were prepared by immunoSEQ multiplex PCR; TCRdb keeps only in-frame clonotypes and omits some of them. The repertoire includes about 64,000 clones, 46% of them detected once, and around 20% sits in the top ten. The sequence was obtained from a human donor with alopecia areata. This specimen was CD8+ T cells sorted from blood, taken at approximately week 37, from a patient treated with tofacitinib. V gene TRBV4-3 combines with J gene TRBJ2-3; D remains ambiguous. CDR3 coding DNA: TGCGCCAGCAGCCCGCGAATCCCAGATACGCAGTATTTT. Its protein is CASSPRIPDTQYF.